One sample yielded the 19 T cell receptor beta chains listed below, sequenced in a study of T cell responses to AZD1222 COVID-19 vaccine. Sequencing used immunoSEQ multiplex PCR; TCRdb keeps in-frame clones, though not all of them. The repertoire holds some 130,000 clones, approximately 83% seen once, with approximately 8% in the top ten. Sequences were derived from peripheral blood, sampled on day 0 of AZD1222 vaccination. These receptors all stem from an adult in good health.

The rearrangement joins TRBV19 to TRBJ2-3; 9 bases are shared with TRBD2. This CDR3 is built from 15 residues. Germline V CDR1 and CDR2: LNHDA, SQIVND (reference sequence). J gave up 4 bases and V 2 bases, and 4 bases lay outside the gene matches. DNA for the CDR3: TGTGCCAGTAGTATACGAGCGGGAGGTTCAGATACGCAGTATTTT. Translation gives CASSIRAGGSDTQYF.

The rearrangement links TRBV6-5 to TRBJ1-3; D is unclear. Germline CDR1 reads MNHEY; CDR2 reads SVGAGI. Trimming removed 6 bases from V and 10 bases from J, with 7 bases in between. The CDR3 has 10 amino acids. The CDR3 region is CASSLETIYF. The CDR3, as DNA: TGTGCCAGCAGCCTGGAAACCATATATTTT.

A word on this clone: At one boundary the junction diverges from the germline segment, which might be a read error. J is TRBJ2-2 and V is TRBV7-7; 8 bases agree with TRBD1. This CDR3 contains 15 residues. Germline V gene lookup returns CDR1 SSHAT and CDR2 FNYEAQ (reference sequence). The CDR3 reads CASSQQGANTGELFF. CDR3 in DNA: TGTGCTAGCAGCCAACAGGGGGCGAACACCGGGGAGCTGTTTTTT.

This sequence joins TRBV10-3 and TRBJ2-5; possibly TRBD1 for D (6 bases). CDR1 is ENHRY and CDR2 is SYGVKD in the germline V gene. Trimming took 0 bases from V and 4 from J, leaving 21 bases between them. The CDR3 loop spans 18 amino acids. CDR3 residues: CAISESSAPGGQGETQYF. The CDR3 DNA follows: TGTGCCATCAGTGAGTCGTCCGCGCCTGGGGGCCAGGGAGAGACCCAGTACTTC.

The chain recombines TRBV4-2 with TRBJ2-1; 11 bases align to TRBD2. The J segment lost 4 bases and the V segment lost 1 base, leaving 3 bases of the junction unmatched. The CDR3 runs 16 residues. Germline CDR1 reads LGHNA; CDR2 reads YNFKEQ. The CDR3 DNA reads as TGTGCCAGCAGCCAAGTAGCGGGGGGGAATTACAATGAGCAGTTCTTC. Its translation: CASSQVAGGNYNEQFF.

This chain links TRBV9 with TRBJ1-4; 8 nucleotides align to TRBD1. This CDR3 spans 14 amino acids. Germline assignment: CDR1 SGDLS and CDR2 YYNGEE. J was trimmed by 7 bases and V by 4 bases; bases with no gene match: 6. In nucleotides, the CDR3 is TGTGCCAGCAGCCCCGGACAGGGCAGTGAAAAACTGTTTTTT. Protein product: CASSPGQGSEKLFF. The variable domain in full, completed from reference TRBV9 and TRBJ1-4, reads DSGVTQTPKHLITATGQRVTLRCSPRSGDLSVYWYQQSLDQGLQFLIQYYNGEERAKGNILERFSAQQFPDLHSELNLSSLELGDSALYFCASSPGQGSEKLFFGSGTQLSVL.

This clone showed up just once. This chain uses TRBV29-1 with TRBJ1-1, with D hard to call. CDR1 and CDR2 from the germline V gene are SQVTM and ANQGSEA. V was cut by 5 bases and J by 8 bases, with 21 bases left in between. The CDR3 length is 14 residues. CDR3 nucleotide sequence: TGCAGCGTTTCCTCGGGCCCGGAACTCGGGGAAGCTTTCTTT. It codes for CSVSSGPELGEAFF.

The V and J genes are TRBV6-1 and TRBJ2-7; 8 bases fit TRBD1. The CDR3 totals 15 residues. Looked up from germline, CDR1 is MNHNS and CDR2 is SASEGT. J lost 3 bases, V lost 2 bases, and 6 bases had no gene match. DNA for the CDR3: TGTGCCAGCAGTGAACCCGGGACAGGAAACTACGAGCAGTACTTC. Translation: CASSEPGTGNYEQYF.

This chain uses TRBV6-5 with TRBJ1-1; no reliable D call. Trimming shortened V by 7 bases and J by 3 bases, and 15 bases separated the two germline ends. Germline assignment: CDR1 MNHEY and CDR2 SVGAGI. The CDR3 loop spans 14 amino acids. The CDR3 loop reads CASNPDGGDTEAFF. DNA for the CDR3: TGTGCCAGCAACCCGGACGGCGGGGACACTGAAGCTTTCTTT.

The chain links TRBV5-4 to TRBJ1-2, with a tentative D call TRBD1 (6 bases). This CDR3 has 15 amino acids. The ends were cut back, 2 bases at V and 6 bases at J, with 17 bases in the middle. In germline, CDR1 is SGHNT, CDR2 YYREEE (reference sequence). CDR3 protein: CASSLALTGKDGYTF. CDR3 sequence (DNA): TGTGCCAGCAGCTTAGCCCTAACAGGGAAGGATGGCTACACCTTC.

The sample holds one count of this clone. V usage is TRBV19 and J usage is TRBJ2-6; D gene uncertain. The V gene's germline CDR1 is LNHDA and CDR2 SQIVND (reference sequence). The V end was cut by 1 base, the J end by 4 bases, with 8 bases between. CDR3 size: 15 residues. CDR3 residues: CASSIGAEGANVLTF. As DNA, the CDR3 is TGTGCCAGTAGTATAGGTGCGGAGGGGGCCAACGTCCTGACTTTC.

J is TRBJ1-5 and V is TRBV5-3, with D uncertain. TRBV5-3 is assigned to the ORF class and has an uncertain function. CDR3 size: 14 residues. V was cut by 5 bases and J by 4 bases, with 13 bases left in between. The CDR3 region is CARRFGVGNQPQHF. CDR3 bases: TGTGCCAGAAGGTTTGGGGTTGGGAATCAGCCCCAGCATTTT.

The CDR3 bases are TGTGCCAGCAGCGTACAGGGGTTGAATCAGCCCCAGCATTTT. It translates to CASSVQGLNQPQHF. The chain employs TRBV5-4 and TRBJ1-5; 7 nucleotides align to TRBD1. Looked up from germline, CDR1 is SGHNT and CDR2 is YYREEE (reference sequence). V trimming: 4 bases; J trimming: 4 bases; junction bases outside the gene matches: 5. This CDR3 region has 14 residues. Full variable domain (outside the CDR3, taken from reference TRBV5-4 and TRBJ1-5): ETGVTQSPTHLIKTRGQQVTLRCSSQSGHNTVSWYQQALGQGPQFIFQYYREEENGRGNFPPRFSGLQFPNYSSELNVNALELDDSALYLCASSVQGLNQPQHFGDGTRLSIL.

About this clone itself: Other DNA variants within this sample encode the same CDR3. V gene TRBV3-1 (or the pseudogene TRBV3-2) combines with J gene TRBJ2-2; TRBD2 aligns across 12 bases. Unmatched junction bases numbered 1, after V lost 2 bases and J lost 3 bases. The CDR3 contains 16 residues. Germline V gene data show CDR1 as LGHDT and CDR2 as YNNKEL (reference sequence). CDR3 protein: CASSQLAGGDTGELFF. In DNA, the CDR3 is TGTGCCAGCAGCCAACTAGCGGGGGGGGACACCGGGGAGCTGTTTTTT.

A word on this clone: Other nucleotide sequences from this sample produce the same CDR3. This chain uses TRBV7-9 with TRBJ2-5, with 14 nucleotides matching TRBD2. Germline-derived CDR1 and CDR2 are SEHNR and FQNEAQ (reference sequence). The CDR3 has 18 residues. V was clipped by 11 bases and J by 7 bases; unmatched bases: 21. The CDR3 DNA reads as TGTGCCGCAGTAGGGGGACTAGCGGGGGCCACTGAGCTGTGGACCCAGTACTTC. Its protein is CAAVGGLAGATELWTQYF.

The rearrangement joins TRBV29-1 to TRBJ2-1; tentatively, D is TRBD2 (6 bases). Trimming cost V 7 bases and J 3 bases, with 13 bases left between them. CDR1 and CDR2 from the germline V gene are SQVTM and ANQGSEA. CDR3 length equals 13 residues. The CDR3 reads CSASGGDYNEQFF. Here the CDR3 DNA reads TGCAGCGCCTCGGGCGGGGACTACAATGAGCAGTTCTTC.

This clone is a singleton in its sample. The V call is TRBV6-5, the J call TRBJ2-1; D not resolved. The CDR3 length is 11 residues. Germline CDR1 and CDR2: MNHEY and SVGAGI. The germline V and J ends were trimmed by 5 bases and 6 bases, with 5 bases remaining between them. The CDR3 is CASSLANEQFF. For the CDR3, the DNA is TGTGCCAGCAGTCTCGCCAATGAGCAGTTCTTC.

V usage is TRBV24-1 and J usage is TRBJ2-1, with TRBD2 matching over 10 bases. The germline gives CDR1 KGHDR, CDR2 SFDVKD. The CDR3 spans 16 residues. The J segment lost 8 bases and the V segment lost 5 bases, leaving 11 bases of the junction unmatched. In DNA form, the CDR3 reads TGTGCCACCAGTGGAGTCGGCCCTAGCGGGAGCTATGAGCAGTTCTTC. As protein: CATSGVGPSGSYEQFF.

This clone was seen a few times. The rearrangement links TRBV2 to TRBJ1-2; 7 bases fit TRBD1. Trimming took 6 bases from V and 4 from J; bases not matched to a gene: 5. Per germline, CDR1 SNHLY and CDR2 FYNNEI. The CDR3 is 13 residues long. The CDR3 DNA reads as TGTGCCAGCAGGGACGACAGGGCCTATGGCTACACCTTC. Amino acids: CASRDDRAYGYTF.